The 15 T cell receptor beta chains below come from one sample, sequenced in a study of blood T cell repertoires in COVID-19. Here immunoSEQ multiplex PCR was the method, and the copy in TCRdb shows in-frame clones only, minus some. In the table there are roughly 310,000 clones, more than 75% of which are singletons. The sequenced sample consisted of peripheral blood. The receptors were gathered from a woman in her 50s with active or convalescent COVID-19.

The chain employs TRBV24-1 and TRBJ1-5; D remains unclear. The V and J ends lost 7 bases and 5 bases respectively, with 5 bases between them. Germline V gives CDR1 KGHDR, CDR2 SFDVKD. The CDR3 extends over 11 amino acids. The CDR3 loop is CATRAHQPQHF. DNA of the CDR3: TGTGCCACCAGAGCCCATCAGCCCCAGCATTTT.

J is TRBJ1-4 and V is TRBV7-9; 7 bases align to TRBD1. V gave up 2 bases and J gave up 4 bases; unmatched junction bases: 7. Looked up from germline, CDR1 is SEHNR and CDR2 is FQNEAQ (reference sequence). The CDR3 is 16 amino acids. The CDR3 is CASSLTAGGNNEKLFF. The CDR3 nucleotides read TGTGCCAGCAGCTTAACGGCAGGGGGGAATAATGAAAAACTGTTTTTT.

The chain carries TRBV27 and TRBJ2-7, with a possible D match to TRBD1 (5 bases). The length of the CDR3 is 14 residues. Trimming took 3 bases from V and 1 from J, leaving 10 bases between them. Germline assignment: CDR1 MNHEY and CDR2 SMNVEV (reference sequence). The CDR3 spells CASSFVDSSYEQYF. The CDR3 coding sequence is TGTGCCAGCAGTTTCGTTGACAGTTCCTACGAGCAGTACTTC.

The chain is built from TRBV4-2 and TRBJ2-3; 9 bases agree with TRBD2. The ends lost 4 bases at V and 2 bases at J; junction bases unmatched: 13. The CDR3 runs 18 residues. The germline gives CDR1 LGHNA, CDR2 YNFKEQ. CDR3 nucleotide sequence: TGTGCCAGCAGCCTCTTCTTTGCTGTAGCGGGGGACACAGATACGCAGTATTTT. Protein product: CASSLFFAVAGDTDTQYF.

The V and J genes are TRBV3-1 (or the pseudogene TRBV3-2) and TRBJ1-4; D unresolved. Germline CDR1 is LGHDT and CDR2 is YNNKEL (reference sequence). Trimming took off 4 bases at V and 2 bases at J, with 8 bases between the two ends. The CDR3 sequence is 14 residues long. Here the CDR3 reads CASSPVGTNEKLFF. The CDR3 DNA reads as TGTGCCAGCAGCCCGGTCGGGACTAATGAAAAACTGTTTTTT.

V usage is TRBV10-3 and J usage is TRBJ2-7; 7 bases fit TRBD1. This CDR3 spans 14 amino acids. Per germline, CDR1 ENHRY and CDR2 SYGVKD. The trim removed 5 bases at V and 6 bases at J, leaving 10 bases unmatched. In nucleotides, the CDR3 is TGTGCCATCAGTACCGGACAGGTAGGGTGCGAGCAGTACTTC. Encoded protein: CAISTGQVGCEQYF.

The chain is built from TRBV2 and TRBJ2-7, with 10 bases aligning to TRBD1. The V and J ends lost 7 bases and 1 base, in that order; junction bases with no gene match: 4. Germline CDR1 and CDR2: SNHLY and FYNNEI. The CDR3 has 14 residues. CDR3 nucleotide sequence: TGTGCCAGCAATGGGGGACAGGGGTCCTACGAGCAGTACTTC. Translating it yields CASNGGQGSYEQYF.

This chain connects TRBV5-8 to TRBJ1-2; TRBD1 might be the D (5 bases). CDR1 and CDR2 (germline): SGHTS, YDEGEE. CDR3 length: 17 residues. V lost 1 base and J lost 7, with 23 bases in between. The CDR3 coding sequence is TGTGCCAGCAGCTTGTTTAAGAACCAGGGCTATCGGCCTGGCTACACCTTC. It yields the protein CASSLFKNQGYRPGYTF.

With regard to this clone: Compared with germline, one end of the junction differs, possibly owing to a read error. The rearrangement links TRBV28 to TRBJ2-1; D is undetermined. CDR1 MDHEN and CDR2 SYDVKM come from the germline V gene. The CDR3 loop spans 12 amino acids. The CDR3 protein is CASSSGVLASVF. Written as DNA, the CDR3 is TGTGCCAGCAGTTCTGGAGTACTTGCGAGCGTCTTC.

This chain uses TRBV24-1 with TRBJ2-7; 7 nucleotides match TRBD1. The germline V gene has CDR1 KGHDR and CDR2 SFDVKD. CDR3 length equals 15 residues. The trim removed 2 bases at V and 1 base at J, leaving 4 bases unmatched. CDR3 sequence: CATSDWHRGSYEQYF. CDR3 nucleotide sequence: TGTGCCACCAGTGATTGGCACAGGGGTTCCTACGAGCAGTACTTC.

V is TRBV3-1 (or the pseudogene TRBV3-2) and J is TRBJ2-7; 7 nucleotides agree with TRBD2. Germline-derived CDR1 and CDR2 are LGHDT and YNNKEL (reference sequence). This CDR3 has 16 residues. V dropped 0 bases and J dropped 4; count of bases not matched to a gene: 9. DNA for the CDR3: TGTGCCAGCAGCCAAGATAGAGGGACGGGGGGATACGAGCAGTACTTC. Protein sequence: CASSQDRGTGGYEQYF.

This clone was counted once. The chain has TRBV29-1 and TRBJ1-2; no definite D call. The V gene's germline CDR1 is SQVTM and CDR2 ANQGSEA. V was cut by 1 base and J by 1 base, with 7 bases left in between. This CDR3 region has 13 residues. CDR3 coding DNA: TGCAGCGTTGAAGCTACGAGTAACTATGGCTACACCTTC. Residues: CSVEATSNYGYTF. Looking up the rest from reference TRBV29-1 and TRBJ1-2 gives the full variable domain: SAVISQKPSRDICQRGTSLTIQCQVDSQVTMMFWYRQQPGQSLTLIATANQGSEATYESGFVIDKFPISRPNLTFSTLTVSNMSPEDSSIYLCSVEATSNYGYTFGSGTRLTVV.

The chain joins TRBV3-1 (or the pseudogene TRBV3-2) to TRBJ1-1; D is ambiguous. The CDR3 contains 14 residues. Germline loops: CDR1 LGHDT, CDR2 YNNKEL (reference sequence). The V end was cut by 4 bases, the J end by 1 base, with 10 bases between. CDR3: CASSLGLPNTEAFF. The CDR3 nucleotides read TGTGCCAGCAGCCTAGGACTGCCGAACACTGAAGCTTTCTTT.

This clone was observed a single time. The V call is TRBV28, the J call TRBJ2-7, with 7 bases aligning to TRBD1. Germline trimming cut 5 bases from V and 2 bases from J; bases unmatched to any gene: 6. The CDR3 is made up of 14 amino acids. The V gene's germline CDR1 is MDHEN and CDR2 SYDVKM. CDR3 nucleotides: TGTGCCAGCAGTAGTCCGGGACAGACCTACGAGCAGTACTTC. This codes for CASSSPGQTYEQYF.

This sequence joins TRBV12-5 and TRBJ2-3, with TRBD2 matching 8 bases. The ends lost 5 bases at V and 0 bases at J; junction bases unmatched: 1. The V gene's germline CDR1 is LGHNT and CDR2 FRNRAP. The CDR3 has 14 amino acids. The CDR3 sequence is CASGGTSSTDTQYF. The CDR3, as DNA: TGTGCTAGTGGTGGGACTAGTAGCACAGATACGCAGTATTTT.